This TCR beta chain is from a study of control samples from healthy donors and cancer patients. The repertoire was sequenced with immunoSEQ multiplex PCR; TCRdb's copy has only in-frame clones and lacks some. The sample holds 60,000 or so clones; roughly 87% are singletons and the top ten take roughly 3.8%. Sequences were obtained from blood. This TCR came from a man aged 50 to 60 in good health.

CDR3: CASSLGTSGYEQYF. CDR3 coding DNA: TGTGCCAGCAGTCTCGGGACTAGCGGCTACGAGCAGTACTTC. The chain employs TRBV2 and TRBJ2-7; TRBD2 agrees at 11 bases. Germline values: CDR1 SNHLY, CDR2 FYNNEI. The CDR3 contains 14 residues. J gave up 3 bases and V 5 bases, and 3 bases lay outside the gene matches.